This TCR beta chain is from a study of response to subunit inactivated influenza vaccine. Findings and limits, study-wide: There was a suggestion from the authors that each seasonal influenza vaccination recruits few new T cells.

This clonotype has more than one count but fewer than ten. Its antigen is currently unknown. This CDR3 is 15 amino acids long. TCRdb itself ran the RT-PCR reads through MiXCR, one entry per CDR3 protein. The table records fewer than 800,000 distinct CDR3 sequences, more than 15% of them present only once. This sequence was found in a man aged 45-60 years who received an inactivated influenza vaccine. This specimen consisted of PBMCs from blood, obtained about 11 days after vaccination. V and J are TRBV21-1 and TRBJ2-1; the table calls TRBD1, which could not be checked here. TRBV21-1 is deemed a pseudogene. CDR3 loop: CASSKGGVRGNEQFF. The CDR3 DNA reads TGTGCCAGCAGCAAAGGGGGGGTGCGGGGAAATGAGCAGTTCTTC.